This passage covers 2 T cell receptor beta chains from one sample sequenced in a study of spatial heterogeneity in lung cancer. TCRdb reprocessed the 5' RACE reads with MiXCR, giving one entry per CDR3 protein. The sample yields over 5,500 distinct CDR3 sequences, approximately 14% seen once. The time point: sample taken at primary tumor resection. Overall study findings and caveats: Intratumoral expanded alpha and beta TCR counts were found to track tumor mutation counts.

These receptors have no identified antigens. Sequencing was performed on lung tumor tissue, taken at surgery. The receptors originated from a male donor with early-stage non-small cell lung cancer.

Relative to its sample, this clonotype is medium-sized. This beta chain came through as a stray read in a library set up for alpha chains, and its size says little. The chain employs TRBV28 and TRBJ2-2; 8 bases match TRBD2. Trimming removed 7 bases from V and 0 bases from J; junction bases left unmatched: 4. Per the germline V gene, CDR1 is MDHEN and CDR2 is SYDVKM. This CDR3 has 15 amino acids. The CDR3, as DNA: TGTGCCAGCAACATAGCGGGACCGAACACCGGGGAGCTGTTTTTT. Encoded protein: CASNIAGPNTGELFF.

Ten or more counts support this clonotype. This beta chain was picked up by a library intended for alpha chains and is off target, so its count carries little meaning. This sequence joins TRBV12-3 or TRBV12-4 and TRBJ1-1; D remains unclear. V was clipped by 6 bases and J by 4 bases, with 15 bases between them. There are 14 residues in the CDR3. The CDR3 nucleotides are TGTGCCAGCAGCCGAACGATCCGACGCACTGAAGCTTTCTTT. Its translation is CASSRTIRRTEAFF.